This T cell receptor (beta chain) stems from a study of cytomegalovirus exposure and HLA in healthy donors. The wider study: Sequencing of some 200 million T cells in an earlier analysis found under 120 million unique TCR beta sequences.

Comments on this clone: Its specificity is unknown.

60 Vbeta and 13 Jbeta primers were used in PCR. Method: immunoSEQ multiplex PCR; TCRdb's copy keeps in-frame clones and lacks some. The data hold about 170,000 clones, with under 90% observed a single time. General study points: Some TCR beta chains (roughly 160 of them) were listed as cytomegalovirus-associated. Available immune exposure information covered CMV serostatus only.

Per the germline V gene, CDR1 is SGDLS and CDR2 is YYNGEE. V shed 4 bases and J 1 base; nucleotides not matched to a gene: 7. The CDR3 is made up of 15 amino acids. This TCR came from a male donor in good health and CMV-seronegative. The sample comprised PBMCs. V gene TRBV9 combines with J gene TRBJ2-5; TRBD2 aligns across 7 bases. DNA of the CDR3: TGTGCCAGCAGCCGAAGTGGGGGGGGCCAAGAGACCCAGTACTTC. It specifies CASSRSGGGQETQYF.